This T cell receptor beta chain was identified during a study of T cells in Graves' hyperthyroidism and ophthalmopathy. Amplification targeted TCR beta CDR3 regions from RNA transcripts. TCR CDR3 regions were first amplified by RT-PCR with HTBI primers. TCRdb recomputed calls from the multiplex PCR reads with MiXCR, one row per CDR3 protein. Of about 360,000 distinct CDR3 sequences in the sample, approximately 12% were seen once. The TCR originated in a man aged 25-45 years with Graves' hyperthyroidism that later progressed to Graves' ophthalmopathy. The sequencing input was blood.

CDR3 coding DNA: TGTGCCAGTACAAAAAGGACGGACACTCTCAATCAGCCCCAGCATTTT. It yields the protein CASTKRTDTLNQPQHF. V is TRBV6-1 and J is TRBJ1-5, with D perhaps matching TRBD1 (5 bases). Germline CDR1 and CDR2: MNHNS and SASEGT. The CDR3 has 16 residues. V shed 9 bases and J shed 3 bases, with 21 bases lying between them.